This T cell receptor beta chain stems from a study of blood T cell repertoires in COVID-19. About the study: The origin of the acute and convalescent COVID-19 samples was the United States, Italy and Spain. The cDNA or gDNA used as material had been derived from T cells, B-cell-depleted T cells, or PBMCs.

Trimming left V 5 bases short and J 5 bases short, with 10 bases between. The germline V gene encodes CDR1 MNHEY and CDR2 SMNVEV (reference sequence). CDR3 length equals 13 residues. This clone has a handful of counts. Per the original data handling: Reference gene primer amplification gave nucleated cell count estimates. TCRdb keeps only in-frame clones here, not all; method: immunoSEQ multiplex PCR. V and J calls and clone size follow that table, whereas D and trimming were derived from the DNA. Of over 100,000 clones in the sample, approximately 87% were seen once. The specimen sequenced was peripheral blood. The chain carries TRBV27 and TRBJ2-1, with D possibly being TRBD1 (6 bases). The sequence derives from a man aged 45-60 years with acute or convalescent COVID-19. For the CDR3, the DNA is TGTGCCAGCAGTGTCCGACAGGACAATGAGCAGTTCTTC. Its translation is CASSVRQDNEQFF.